Reported below is one T cell receptor (beta chain). Antigen unknown. The CDR3 loop spans 16 amino acids. Unmatched junction bases numbered 5, after V lost 1 base and J lost 2 bases. Germline V CDR1 and CDR2: MDHEN, SYDVKM. The source of the sample is a study of cytomegalovirus exposure and HLA in healthy donors. Overall study findings and caveats: Three chains tied to CMV proved CMV antigen-specific in vitro.

The assay was immunoSEQ multiplex PCR, and TCRdb's table has in-frame clones only and misses some. This table holds 150,000 to 200,000 clones, 85% found once. This sequence joins TRBV28 and TRBJ2-3; 8 nucleotides line up with TRBD1. Material for sequencing was PBMCs. This clonotype originated in a man aged 18 to 30 in good health and CMV-seropositive. CDR3 nucleotide sequence: TGTGCCAGCAGTTTATCCGGGACAGGAGCCACAGATACGCAGTATTTT. This codes for CASSLSGTGATDTQYF.